The 23 T cell receptor beta chains reported below all come from one sample, sequenced in a study of OX40 agonist ivuxolimab in advanced cancers. Here immunoSEQ multiplex PCR was the method, and the copy in TCRdb shows in-frame clones only, minus some. This sample has about 81,000 clones, with about 86% found just once. The source material was CD4+ or CD8+ T cells sorted from blood, sampled in a trial of the OX40 agonist ivuxolimab. These receptors came from an adult with an advanced solid tumor such as melanoma, head and neck, liver or kidney cancer.

The table lists this clone with a count of one. The chain uses TRBV14 and TRBJ2-7, with D perhaps matching TRBD2 (7 bases). The CDR3 totals 17 residues. Germline CDR1 reads SGHDN; CDR2 reads FVKESK. Trimming took off 4 bases at V and 1 base at J, with 20 bases between the two ends. CDR3 sequence (DNA): TGTGCCAGCAGCCGCCCAAGGGGGGGGAGGCAATCCTACGAGCAGTACGTC. Translation gives CASSRPRGGRQSYEQYV.

This rearrangement joins TRBV5-1 to TRBJ2-3; 10 nucleotides match TRBD1. V was pared by 5 bases and J by 5 bases, with 11 bases of the junction left unmatched. The CDR3 totals 16 residues. In germline, CDR1 is SGHRS, CDR2 YFSETQ. DNA for the CDR3: TGCGCCAGCAGGATGGTCGGGACAGGGGAAAGAGATACGCAGTATTTT. This translates into CASRMVGTGERDTQYF.

A few counts support this clone. Since no conserved phenylalanine or tryptophan closes the CDR3, a read error is the likely cause. Because the CDR3's place on the DNA is in doubt, the DNA is left out and the CDR3 is given as listed by TCRdb. This chain links TRBV20-1 with TRBJ1-4. Germline values: CDR1 DFQATT, CDR2 SNEGSKA (reference sequence). Both ends counted, the CDR3 spans 11 residues. The CDR3 loop is CSARGGIQAGL.

The gene calls are TRBV28 and TRBJ2-5; 11 positions match TRBD1. Per the germline V gene, CDR1 is MDHEN and CDR2 is SYDVKM. The CDR3 runs 16 residues. The V gene end was trimmed by 5 bases and the J gene end by 5 bases; junction bases not matched to a gene: 10. In DNA form, the CDR3 reads TGTGCCAGCAGTCTGGCTAGGACAGGGGGCACGGAGACCCAGTACTTC. Translation gives CASSLARTGGTETQYF.

The chain carries TRBV6-5 and TRBJ1-3, with a possible D match to TRBD1 (5 bases). This CDR3 comprises 15 residues. Trimming shortened V by 10 bases and J by 0 bases, and 16 bases separated the two germline ends. Germline values: CDR1 MNHEY, CDR2 SVGAGI. This chain's CDR3 is CATIPGAGSGNTIYF. The CDR3 DNA is TGTGCCACCATTCCCGGGGCCGGCTCTGGAAACACCATATATTTT.

This rearrangement joins TRBV7-2 to TRBJ2-7, with 7 bases lining up with TRBD2. Germline V CDR1 and CDR2: SGHTA, FQGNSA. The V and J ends lost 3 bases and 12 bases, in that order; junction bases with no gene match: 5. The CDR3 has 11 amino acids. CDR3 nucleotides: TGTGCCAGCAGCTTGGGCGGGAGCCCGTACTTC. Protein product: CASSLGGSPYF.

The V gene is TRBV6-6, the J gene TRBJ2-1, with TRBD2 identical over 12 bases. The trim removed 6 bases at V and 7 bases at J, leaving 4 bases unmatched. Germline assignment: CDR1 MNHNY and CDR2 SVGAGI (reference sequence). The CDR3 is 14 amino acids. The CDR3 sequence: CASSSGLAGNEQFF. CDR3 coding DNA: TGTGCCAGCAGCTCCGGACTAGCGGGAAATGAGCAGTTCTTC.

The chain links TRBV10-3 to TRBJ1-2; a weak D match, TRBD1 (6 bases). CDR1 is ENHRY and CDR2 is SYGVKD in the germline V gene. The CDR3 totals 15 residues. V shed 5 bases and J shed 4 bases, with 17 bases lying between them. CDR3 amino acids: CAISPYTGGLYGYTF. The CDR3, as DNA: TGTGCCATCAGTCCATATACGGGGGGCCTCTATGGCTACACCTTC.

The chain joins TRBV18 to TRBJ2-1; 8 nucleotides agree with TRBD2. Trimming took 7 bases from V and 9 from J; bases not matched to a gene: 8. Germline V gives CDR1 KGHSH, CDR2 LQKENI. The CDR3 consists of 13 residues. The CDR3 DNA follows: TGTGCCAGCTTGTCTAAAAGCGGGAGTGAGCAGTTCTTC. This codes for CASLSKSGSEQFF.

The chain is built from TRBV6-5 and TRBJ1-6; 7 bases fit TRBD1. Germline loops: CDR1 MNHEY, CDR2 SVGAGI. J lost 8 bases, V lost 5 bases, and 3 bases had no gene match. The CDR3 is made up of 13 amino acids. The CDR3 DNA sequence: TGTGCCAGCAGTCCTACAGGGGATTCACCCCTCCACTTT. Residues: CASSPTGDSPLHF.

The V call is TRBV19, the J call TRBJ1-5; 9 bases are shared with TRBD1. This CDR3 has 17 amino acids. The J segment lost 6 bases and the V segment lost 4 bases, leaving 13 bases of the junction unmatched. Germline V CDR1 and CDR2: LNHDA, SQIVND (reference sequence). CDR3 residues: CASSTLPGQGGSQPQHF. The DNA for the CDR3 is TGTGCCAGTAGTACGCTTCCGGGACAGGGAGGAAGTCAGCCCCAGCATTTT.

The chain is built from TRBV14 and TRBJ1-1; 7 positions agree with TRBD1. From germline, CDR1 is SGHDN and CDR2 FVKESK. CDR3 length: 13 amino acids. With V trimmed by 0 bases and J by 10 bases, 5 bases remained unmatched. CDR3 sequence: CASSQDLQGVAFF. The CDR3 DNA follows: TGTGCCAGCAGCCAAGATCTTCAGGGGGTAGCTTTCTTT. The full variable domain, its missing parts supplied by reference TRBV14 and TRBJ1-1, is EAGVTQFPSHSVIEKGQTVTLRCDPISGHDNLYWYRRVMGKEIKFLLHFVKESKQDESGMPNNRFLAERTGGTYSTLKVQPAELEDSGVYFCASSQDLQGVAFFGQGTRLTVV.

The rearrangement uses TRBV19 and TRBJ1-4; D is undetermined. In germline, CDR1 is LNHDA, CDR2 SQIVND (reference sequence). With 6 bases removed from V and 0 bases from J, the gap between germline ends came to 14 bases. The CDR3 contains 16 residues. In nucleotides, the CDR3 is TGTGCCAGTAGGGGCAGAGACACCTCAACTAATGAAAAACTGTTTTTT. Amino acid sequence: CASRGRDTSTNEKLFF.

This clone was counted between two and nine times. V gene TRBV7-2 combines with J gene TRBJ1-4; weak D call: TRBD1 (5 bases). The CDR3 has 15 residues. The V gene's germline CDR1 is SGHTA and CDR2 FQGNSA. Trimming shortened V by 2 bases and J by 5 bases, and 12 bases separated the two germline ends. CDR3 nucleotides: TGTGCCAGCAGCTTAATGGGGACCGCGAATGAAAAACTGTTTTTT. Translation: CASSLMGTANEKLFF.

The chain combines TRBV6-5 with TRBJ1-1; D is undetermined. The V end lost 6 bases, the J end lost 0 bases, and 8 bases lay between the germline ends. The germline V gene encodes CDR1 MNHEY and CDR2 SVGAGI. This CDR3 is built from 13 residues. CDR3 residues: CASSLLLNTEAFF. Here the CDR3 DNA reads TGTGCCAGCAGCCTGTTACTGAACACTGAAGCTTTCTTT.

The count of this clone is one. The V gene is TRBV4-3, the J gene TRBJ2-1, with D tentatively TRBD1 or TRBD2 (5 bases each). V was trimmed by 2 bases and J by 6 bases, leaving 20 bases between them. CDR3 size: 17 residues. In germline, CDR1 is LGHNA, CDR2 YSLEER. CDR3 sequence reads: CASSQSWFVGASNEQFF. The CDR3 nucleotides read TGCGCCAGCAGCCAAAGTTGGTTCGTCGGGGCATCCAATGAGCAGTTCTTC.

To note about this clone: A far larger clone is one nucleotide away, so this likely arose from a read error. The chain links TRBV5-4 to TRBJ2-7, with D maybe TRBD1 (5 bases). The CDR3 length is 14 residues. CDR1 is SGHNT and CDR2 is YYREEE in the germline V gene (reference sequence). V lost 0 bases to trimming and J lost 5 bases, with 12 bases between them. The CDR3 protein is CASSLEQGSDEQYV. For the CDR3, the DNA is TGTGCCAGCAGCTTGGAGCAGGGCAGCGACGAGCAGTACGTC.

This clone was counted a few times. CDR3 residues: CASSQDFAGGAETQYF. CDR3 in DNA: TGCGCCAGCAGCCAAGATTTCGCCGGAGGAGCAGAGACCCAGTACTTC. The gene calls are TRBV4-3 and TRBJ2-5; possible D gene TRBD2, 5 bases. V lost 0 bases to trimming and J lost 4 bases, with 15 bases between them. CDR3 length: 16 amino acids. CDR1 and CDR2 from the germline V gene are LGHNA and YSLEER.

CDR3 nucleotide sequence: TGTGCCTGGAGTGTACAGGTACGCGCTGAAGCTTTCTTT. Residues: CAWSVQVRAEAFF. J is TRBJ1-1 and V is TRBV30, with D possibly being TRBD1 (5 bases). Germline V lookup: CDR1 GTSNPN, CDR2 SVGIG (reference sequence). Trimming removed 0 bases at V and 6 bases at J, with 11 bases between. The CDR3 extends over 13 amino acids.

V and J are TRBV2 and TRBJ2-1, with TRBD2 matching over 7 bases. The CDR3 spans 14 residues. V shed 8 bases, J shed 7 bases, and the junction held 11 bases outside the gene matches. Germline-derived CDR1 and CDR2 are SNHLY and FYNNEI. CDR3 in amino acids: CASVLSSGNNEQFF. CDR3 DNA sequence: TGTGCCAGCGTTTTGTCTAGCGGAAATAATGAGCAGTTCTTC.

The rearrangement joins TRBV10-3 to TRBJ2-1; 7 nucleotides agree with TRBD1. J lost 5 bases, V lost 4 bases, and 5 bases had no gene match. CDR1 and CDR2 (germline): ENHRY, SYGVKD. The CDR3 length is 14 residues. CDR3: CAISAQGRHNEQFF. The DNA for the CDR3 is TGTGCCATCAGTGCACAGGGGCGGCACAATGAGCAGTTCTTC.

V gene TRBV5-1 combines with J gene TRBJ2-5; possibly TRBD1 or TRBD2 for D (5 bases each). Trimming pared 0 bases from V and 3 bases from J, leaving 9 bases between. The CDR3 runs 14 residues. Germline CDR1 reads SGHRS; CDR2 reads YFSETQ. The CDR3 coding sequence is TGCGCCAGCAGCTTGGCTGGGGGAGAAGAGACCCAGTACTTC. This translates into CASSLAGGEETQYF.

This clone occurred once. The chain carries TRBV7-6 and TRBJ1-2; TRBD1 is a possible D gene (5 bases). The ends were cut back, 8 bases at V and 4 bases at J, with 26 bases in the middle. Germline V CDR1 and CDR2: SGHVS, FNYEAQ. This CDR3 contains 17 residues. The CDR3 reads CASATGNLEGLVYGYTF. DNA of the CDR3: TGTGCCAGCGCTACAGGAAACCTGGAAGGGCTAGTCTATGGCTACACCTTC. The complete variable domain, with remaining parts taken from reference TRBV7-6 and TRBJ1-2, reads GAGVSQSPRYKVTKRGQDVALRCDPISGHVSLYWYRQALGQGPEFLTYFNYEAQQDKSGLPNDRFSAERPEGSISTLTIQRTEQRDSAMYRCASATGNLEGLVYGYTFGSGTRLTVV.